A selection of T cell receptor beta chains follows, all from one sample in a study of CD8+CD57+ T cells in acquired aplastic anemia. One entry per CDR3 protein results from TCRdb running MiXCR on the reads. Of more than 250,000 distinct CDR3 sequences in the sample, around 60% were seen once. Sequenced sample: sorted CD4+, CD8+, or CD8+CD57+ T cells (not recorded which) from PBMCs. These receptors were collected from a human donor with severe aplastic anemia or a healthy control (not recorded which). CDR3s include the opening cysteine and the closing phenylalanine or tryptophan. The D gene is left open where the match is weak. Clone size, where shown, is once, few, many, or a class for clones that have expanded.

D: TRBD1; size: -; V: TRBV5-4; J: TRBJ2-5; CDR3: CASRPGQQETQYF; DNA: TGTGCCAGCAGACCGGGACAGCAAGAGACCCAGTACTTC
D: -; size: -; V: TRBV6-6; J: TRBJ2-5; CDR3: CASSYSVGSGETQYF; DNA: TGTGCCAGCAGTTACTCGGTGGGTAGCGGCGAGACCCAGTACTTC
D: TRBD2; size: -; V: TRBV7-2; J: TRBJ2-3; CDR3: CASSLGTSGRTDTQYF; DNA: TGTGCCAGCAGTTTAGGGACTAGCGGCCGCACAGATACGCAGTATTTT
D: TRBD1; size: many; V: TRBV19; J: TRBJ1-2; CDR3: CASRGLFVGQGDGYTF; DNA: TGTGCCAGTAGAGGGCTTTTTGTTGGACAGGGAGATGGCTACACCTTC
D: TRBD1; size: -; V: TRBV29-1; J: TRBJ2-5; CDR3: CSVEGDRGRSEAQYF; DNA: TGCAGCGTTGAAGGGGACAGGGGGCGGTCAGAGGCCCAGTACTTC
D: -; size: -; V: TRBV10-3; J: TRBJ2-7; CDR3: CAISVQGGYEQYF; DNA: TGTGCCATCAGTGTCCAGGGGGGCTACGAGCAGTACTTC
D: TRBD1; size: -; V: TRBV20-1; J: TRBJ2-7; CDR3: CSAGDLDRAFYEQYF; DNA: TGCAGTGCTGGAGATTTGGACAGGGCATTCTACGAGCAGTACTTC
D: TRBD1; size: -; V: TRBV24-1; J: TRBJ1-5; CDR3: CASSKGQGLVQPQHF; DNA: TGTGCCAGCAGTAAGGGACAGGGGTTGGTTCAGCCCCAGCATTTT
D: TRBD1; size: -; V: TRBV20-1; J: TRBJ2-1; CDR3: CSARVVGTGGVHNEQFF; DNA: TGCAGTGCTAGAGTTGTAGGGACAGGGGGCGTCCACAATGAGCAGTTCTTC
D: -; size: once; V: TRBV24-1; J: TRBJ2-7; CDR3: CATSEGGESYEQYF; DNA: TGTGCCACCAGTGAAGGGGGGGAGAGCTACGAGCAGTACTTC
D: -; size: -; V: TRBV7-9; J: TRBJ1-2; CDR3: CASSKDSHYGYTF; DNA: TGTGCCAGCAGCAAAGACAGCCACTATGGCTACACCTTC
D: -; size: -; V: TRBV9; J: TRBJ1-4; CDR3: CASSVGAQATNEKLFF; DNA: TGTGCCAGCAGCGTGGGGGCGCAGGCAACTAATGAAAAACTGTTTTTT
D: TRBD1; size: -; V: TRBV7-9; J: TRBJ2-1; CDR3: CASSPTGTATRNEQFF; DNA: TGTGCCAGCAGCCCAACTGGGACAGCTACTAGGAATGAGCAGTTCTTC
D: TRBD2; size: once; V: TRBV7-2; J: TRBJ2-3; CDR3: CASSLTAGAADTQYF; DNA: TGTGCCAGCAGCTTGACGGCGGGAGCGGCAGATACGCAGTATTTT
D: -; size: -; V: TRBV7-9; J: TRBJ2-1; CDR3: CASSPTTDYEQFF; DNA: TGTGCCAGCAGCCCTACGACAGATTATGAGCAGTTCTTC
D: TRBD2; size: -; V: TRBV5-1; J: TRBJ2-5; CDR3: CASQRGASETQYF; DNA: TGCGCCAGCCAGCGGGGCGCGTCAGAGACCCAGTACTTC
D: TRBD2; size: -; V: TRBV7-2; J: TRBJ2-7; CDR3: CAGSLGNSGSRGEQYF; DNA: TGTGCCGGCAGCTTGGGAAATAGCGGGAGTAGGGGCGAGCAGTACTTC
D: -; size: -; V: TRBV6-5; J: TRBJ2-5; CDR3: CASSYAEAQYF; DNA: TGTGCCAGCAGTTACGCAGAGGCCCAGTACTTC
D: -; size: many; V: TRBV20-1; J: TRBJ2-7; CDR3: CSARDGGLPYEQYF; DNA: TGCAGTGCTAGAGATGGGGGGCTTCCCTACGAGCAGTACTTC
D: -; size: few; V: TRBV2; J: TRBJ2-7; CDR3: CASSEVTGTTYEQYF; DNA: TGTGCCAGCAGTGAAGTTACCGGGACAACATACGAGCAGTACTTC
D: -; size: many; V: TRBV6-5; J: TRBJ2-3; CDR3: CASSSSRGRTPVDTQYF; DNA: TGTGCCAGCAGCTCATCGCGGGGCCGGACCCCAGTGGATACGCAGTATTTT
D: TRBD2; size: -; V: TRBV7-6; J: TRBJ2-5; CDR3: CASSLVASGDQETQYF; DNA: TGTGCCAGCAGCTTAGTTGCTAGCGGAGACCAAGAGACCCAGTACTTC
D: -; size: -; V: TRBV6-1; J: TRBJ1-5; CDR3: CASRGSNQPQHF; DNA: TGTGCCAGCAGAGGAAGCAATCAGCCCCAGCATTTT
D: -; size: -; V: TRBV25-1; J: TRBJ1-6; CDR3: CASSVTGGIGSPLHF; DNA: TGTGCCAGCAGTGTTACGGGGGGGATCGGTTCACCCCTCCACTTT
D: -; size: many; V: TRBV10-3; J: TRBJ1-6; CDR3: CASSGGVFSPLHF; DNA: TGTGCCTCCAGCGGAGGGGTGTTTTCACCCCTCCACTTT
D: TRBD1; size: -; V: TRBV7-2; J: TRBJ2-7; CDR3: CASSYRDSTYEQYF; DNA: TGTGCCAGCAGCTACCGGGACAGCACCTACGAGCAGTACTTC
D: TRBD2; size: many; V: TRBV2; J: TRBJ2-3; CDR3: CASNYAGTSGGATDTQYF; DNA: TGTGCCAGCAATTACGCCGGGACTAGCGGGGGGGCTACAGATACGCAGTATTTT
D: -; size: many; V: TRBV12-3/TRBV12-4; J: TRBJ1-1; CDR3: CASSQDVGNTEAFF; DNA: TGTGCCAGCAGCCAGGACGTGGGAAACACTGAAGCTTTCTTT
D: -; size: many; V: TRBV19; J: TRBJ1-5; CDR3: CASSIQLNQPQHF; DNA: TGTGCCAGTAGTATCCAACTCAATCAGCCCCAGCATTTT
D: -; size: -; V: TRBV2; J: TRBJ2-3; CDR3: CATFGGGSQYF; DNA: TGTGCCACTTTTGGCGGGGGCTCGCAGTATTTT
D: -; size: -; V: TRBV7-2; J: TRBJ2-5; CDR3: CASSLWLQETQYF; DNA: TGTGCCAGCAGCTTGTGGCTACAAGAGACCCAGTACTTC
D: -; size: many; V: TRBV16; J: TRBJ2-7; CDR3: CASSRLNYEQYF; DNA: TGTGCCAGCAGCCGACTCAACTACGAGCAGTACTTC
D: -; size: many; V: TRBV7-8; J: TRBJ1-5; CDR3: CASSSRGGRNQPQHF; DNA: TGTGCCAGCAGCTCCCGAGGGGGTCGCAATCAGCCCCAGCATTTT
D: TRBD1; size: few; V: TRBV7-8; J: TRBJ1-2; CDR3: CASSYGQGAIGYTF; DNA: TGTGCCAGCAGCTACGGACAGGGGGCGATCGGCTACACCTTC
D: -; size: -; V: TRBV10-3; J: TRBJ2-6; CDR3: CATTRASARANVLTF; DNA: TGTGCCACCACACGAGCCTCCGCCCGGGCCAACGTCCTGACTTTC
D: -; size: -; V: TRBV9; J: TRBJ2-1; CDR3: CASSETGSSYNEQFF; DNA: TGTGCCAGCAGCGAGACAGGTTCTTCCTACAATGAGCAGTTCTTC
D: -; size: -; V: TRBV12-3/TRBV12-4; J: TRBJ1-2; CDR3: CASSLIPGLGRNGYTF; DNA: TGTGCCAGCAGTCTCATCCCAGGTCTGGGAAGAAATGGCTACACCTTC
D: -; size: many; V: TRBV29-1; J: TRBJ2-6; CDR3: CSISSGANVLTF; DNA: TGCAGCATAAGCTCTGGGGCCAACGTCCTGACTTTC
D: -; size: -; V: TRBV2; J: TRBJ2-7; CDR3: CASSSTGPTSRWAWEQYF; DNA: TGTGCCAGCAGCTCAACGGGCCCTACTAGCCGATGGGCCTGGGAGCAGTACTTC
D: TRBD1; size: many; V: TRBV19; J: TRBJ1-2; CDR3: CATRDRGPLGYGYTF; DNA: TGTGCCACCCGGGACAGGGGCCCTCTTGGGTATGGCTACACCTTC
D: -; size: -; V: TRBV7-8; J: TRBJ1-2; CDR3: CASSLGVGGGATNYGYTF; DNA: TGTGCCAGCAGCTTAGGGGTGGGAGGGGGGGCGACTAACTATGGCTACACCTTC
D: -; size: few; V: TRBV7-3; J: TRBJ2-3; CDR3: CASSLTGPDTQYF; DNA: TGTGCCAGCAGCTTAACGGGTCCAGATACGCAGTATTTT
D: -; size: -; V: TRBV15; J: TRBJ1-1; CDR3: CATSRDRGDTEAFF; DNA: TGTGCCACCAGCAGAGATCGGGGGGATACTGAAGCTTTCTTC
D: -; size: -; V: TRBV7-2; J: TRBJ2-1; CDR3: CASSSQVWGEQFF; DNA: TGTGCCAGCAGCTCCCAGGTCTGGGGGGAGCAGTTCTTC
D: TRBD1; size: once; V: TRBV7-9; J: TRBJ1-2; CDR3: CASSFSGQGFGGYTF; DNA: TGTGCCAGCAGCTTTTCTGGACAGGGATTTGGAGGCTACACCTTC
D: -; size: -; V: TRBV10-3; J: TRBJ1-1; CDR3: CAISEKGGWAMNTEAFF; DNA: TGTGCCATCAGTGAGAAGGGGGGATGGGCTATGAACACTGAAGCTTTCTTT
D: TRBD1; size: -; V: TRBV7-8; J: TRBJ1-5; CDR3: CATSSRTGNQPQHF; DNA: TGTGCCACCAGCAGCCGGACAGGGAATCAGCCCCAGCATTTT
D: TRBD2; size: -; V: TRBV7-4; J: TRBJ2-7; CDR3: CASSLSTGTSGRYEQYF; DNA: TGTGCCAGCAGCCTCTCAACCGGGACTAGCGGGAGGTACGAGCAGTACTTC
D: -; size: -; V: TRBV14; J: TRBJ2-7; CDR3: CASSQRGPSEQYF; DNA: TGTGCCAGCAGCCAAAGAGGGCCTTCCGAGCAGTACTTC
D: -; size: once; V: TRBV3-2; J: TRBJ2-1; CDR3: CASSQGVSYSYNEQFF; DNA: TGTGCCAGCAGCCAGGGAGTATCGTACTCCTACAATGAGCAGTTCTTC
D: -; size: -; V: TRBV20-1; J: TRBJ1-2; CDR3: CSARVGGADYGYTF; DNA: TGCAGTGCTAGAGTAGGGGGTGCGGACTATGGCTACACCTTC
D: TRBD2; size: -; V: TRBV5-4; J: TRBJ2-2; CDR3: CASQPRRESTGELFF; DNA: TGTGCCAGCCAGCCCCGGCGGGAGAGCACCGGGGAGCTGTTTTTT
D: -; size: many; V: TRBV6-1; J: TRBJ1-3; CDR3: CASIRAVTGNTIYF; DNA: TGTGCCAGCATTCGGGCAGTCACTGGAAACACCATATATTTT
D: TRBD1; size: few; V: TRBV19; J: TRBJ2-5; CDR3: CASSIRQGRETQYF; DNA: TGTGCCAGTAGTATTCGACAGGGGAGGGAGACCCAGTACTTC
D: TRBD1; size: -; V: TRBV24-1; J: TRBJ2-5; CDR3: CATSDSGTVKETQYF; DNA: TGTGCCACCAGTGACTCGGGGACAGTTAAGGAGACCCAGTACTTC